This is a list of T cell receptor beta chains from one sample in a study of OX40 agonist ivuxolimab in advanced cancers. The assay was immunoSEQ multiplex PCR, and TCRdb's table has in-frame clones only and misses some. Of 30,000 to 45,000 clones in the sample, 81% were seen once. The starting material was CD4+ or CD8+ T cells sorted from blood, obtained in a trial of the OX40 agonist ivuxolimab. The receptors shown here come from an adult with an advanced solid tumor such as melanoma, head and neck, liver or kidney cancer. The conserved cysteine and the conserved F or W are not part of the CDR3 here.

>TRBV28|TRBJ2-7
ASSRGPSRKY
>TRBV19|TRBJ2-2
ASSGGGPYTGELF
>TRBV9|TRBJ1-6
ASSVELNSPLH
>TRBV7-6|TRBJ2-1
ASLSLASGGPGSSYNEQF
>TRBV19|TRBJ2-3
ASRLAGEITQY
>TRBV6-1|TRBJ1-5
ASLQGAGQPQH
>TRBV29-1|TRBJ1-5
SALLGNQPQH
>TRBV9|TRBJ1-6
ASSGNRVGNSPLH
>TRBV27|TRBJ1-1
ASSLFGGGRNTEAF
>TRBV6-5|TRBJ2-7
ATEDRGFSYEQY
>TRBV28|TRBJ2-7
ASRTGIAYEQY
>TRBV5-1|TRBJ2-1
ASSVGQNSYNEQF
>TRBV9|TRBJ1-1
ASSEGRQSGGEAF
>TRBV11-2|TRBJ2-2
ASSLASGGVGELF
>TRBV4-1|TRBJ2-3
ASSQESGKGSDTQY
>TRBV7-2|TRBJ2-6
ASSLNVAGLWGANVLT
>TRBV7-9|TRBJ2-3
ASSSSWNTQY
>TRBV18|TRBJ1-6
ASSTGPSSYNSPLH
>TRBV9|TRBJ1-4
ASSIPGQGREKLF
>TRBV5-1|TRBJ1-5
ASSPAGVAYQPQH
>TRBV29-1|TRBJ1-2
SVDKVYGYT
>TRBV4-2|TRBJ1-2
ASSSGTGPNYGYT
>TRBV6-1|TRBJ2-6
ASSGRRTGGAGANVLT
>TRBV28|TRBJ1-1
ASTMTGTVNTEAF
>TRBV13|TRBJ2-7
ASSLRDEQY
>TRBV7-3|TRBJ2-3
ASSLRTSGGADTQY
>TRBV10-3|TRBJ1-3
ATSRTGGSSGNTIY
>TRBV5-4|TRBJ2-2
ASSPGLAGNTGELF
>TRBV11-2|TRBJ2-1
ASSFVGVGYNEQF
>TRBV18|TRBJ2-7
ASSPLGESEQY
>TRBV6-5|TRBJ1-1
ASSLGVNTEAF
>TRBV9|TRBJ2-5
ASTPGAGGYRETQY
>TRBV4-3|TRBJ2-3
ASSPATSTDTQY
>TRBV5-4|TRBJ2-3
ASSPDSGRGTQY
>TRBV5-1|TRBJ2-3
ASSSQAGGVTDTQY
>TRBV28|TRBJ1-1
ASSLSETTEAF
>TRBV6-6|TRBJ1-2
ASIATGRKYGYT
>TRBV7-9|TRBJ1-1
ASSFWTANTEAF
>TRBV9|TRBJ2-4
ASSVGGLAKNIQY
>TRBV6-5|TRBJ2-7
ASSTRIGFYEQY
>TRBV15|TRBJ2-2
ATAGTYNTGELF
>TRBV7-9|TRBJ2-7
ASSSTGDEQY
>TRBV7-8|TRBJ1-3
ASSDIPGLGNTIY
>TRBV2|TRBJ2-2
ASSVNQVTGELF
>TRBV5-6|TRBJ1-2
ASSIGGRDTYGYT
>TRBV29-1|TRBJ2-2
SAGTGKLF
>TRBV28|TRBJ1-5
ASSLSTGVGQPQH
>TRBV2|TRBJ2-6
ASTHYGANVLT
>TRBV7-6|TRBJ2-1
ASSPRGDQSHNEQF